Reported below is one TCR beta chain. Its target is unknown. V was clipped by 8 bases and J by 5 bases; unmatched bases: 4. The CDR3 has 13 residues. CDR1 and CDR2 (germline): SSHAT, FNYEAQ (reference sequence). This entry belongs to a study of graft-versus-host responses after intestinal transplantation. As for the study in general: Those transplanted obtained multivisceral, liver-intestinal, or isolated intestinal grafts. Anti-thymocyte globulin served as induction for all recipients, who then took tacrolimus and steroids for roughly 3 years. Overall study findings and caveats: Investigators detected GvH clones in recipient marrow, with some emerging earlier in ileum or blood. Declines in HvG clones occurring early post-transplant were associated with peak circulating GvH clone levels.

Clones were sequenced by immunoSEQ multiplex PCR, and TCRdb holds only the in-frame ones, with some missing. The table lists about 100,000 clones, roughly nine tenths of them singletons. The material was unstimulated CD4+ T cells sorted from spleen or lymph node cells, obtained before intestinal transplant. This clonotype was sampled from a human donor who received an intestinal transplant. The chain employs TRBV7-7 and TRBJ2-1; TRBD1 matches at 9 bases. The CDR3 DNA reads TGTGCCAGCTCCCGGGACAGGGACAATGAGCAGTTCTTC. It is translated as CASSRDRDNEQFF.